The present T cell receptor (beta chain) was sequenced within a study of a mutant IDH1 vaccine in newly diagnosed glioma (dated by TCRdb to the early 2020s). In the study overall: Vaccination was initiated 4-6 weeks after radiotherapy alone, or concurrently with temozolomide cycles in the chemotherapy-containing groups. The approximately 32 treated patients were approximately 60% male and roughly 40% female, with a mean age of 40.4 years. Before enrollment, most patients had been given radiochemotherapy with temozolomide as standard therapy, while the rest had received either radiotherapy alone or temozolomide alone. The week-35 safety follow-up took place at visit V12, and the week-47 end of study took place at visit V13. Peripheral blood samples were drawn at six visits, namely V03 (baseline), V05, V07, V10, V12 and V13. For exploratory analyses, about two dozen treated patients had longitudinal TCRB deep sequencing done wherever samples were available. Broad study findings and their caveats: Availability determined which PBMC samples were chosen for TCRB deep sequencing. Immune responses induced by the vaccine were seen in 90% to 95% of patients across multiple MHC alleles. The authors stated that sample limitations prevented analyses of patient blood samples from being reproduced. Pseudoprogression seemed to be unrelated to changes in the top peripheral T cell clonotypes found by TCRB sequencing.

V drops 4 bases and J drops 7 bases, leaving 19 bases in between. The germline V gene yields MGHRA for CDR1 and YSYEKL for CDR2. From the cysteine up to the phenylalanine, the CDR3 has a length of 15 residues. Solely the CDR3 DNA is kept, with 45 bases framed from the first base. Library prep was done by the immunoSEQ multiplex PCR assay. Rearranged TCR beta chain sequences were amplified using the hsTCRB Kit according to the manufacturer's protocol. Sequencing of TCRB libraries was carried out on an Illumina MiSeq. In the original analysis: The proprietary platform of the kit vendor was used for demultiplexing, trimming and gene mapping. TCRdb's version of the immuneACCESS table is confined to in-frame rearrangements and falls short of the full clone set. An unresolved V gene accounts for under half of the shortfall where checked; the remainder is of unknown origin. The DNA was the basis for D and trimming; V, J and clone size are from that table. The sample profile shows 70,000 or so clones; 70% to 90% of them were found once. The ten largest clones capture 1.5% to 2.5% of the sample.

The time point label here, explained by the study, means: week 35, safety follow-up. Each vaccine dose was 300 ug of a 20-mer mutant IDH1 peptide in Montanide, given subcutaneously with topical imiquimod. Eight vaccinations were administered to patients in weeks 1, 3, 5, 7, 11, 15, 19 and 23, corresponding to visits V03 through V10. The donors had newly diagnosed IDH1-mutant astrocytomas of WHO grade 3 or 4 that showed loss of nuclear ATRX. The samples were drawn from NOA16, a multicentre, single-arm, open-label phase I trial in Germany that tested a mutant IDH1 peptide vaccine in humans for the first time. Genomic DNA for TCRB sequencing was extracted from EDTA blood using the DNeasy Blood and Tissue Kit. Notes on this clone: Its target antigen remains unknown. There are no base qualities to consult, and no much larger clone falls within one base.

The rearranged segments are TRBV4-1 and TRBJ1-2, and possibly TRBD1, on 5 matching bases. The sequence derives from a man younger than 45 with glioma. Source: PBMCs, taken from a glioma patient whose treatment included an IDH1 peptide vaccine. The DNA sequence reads TGCGCCAGCAGCCGGTTATCACGGGGCCCGGGTGGCTACACCTTC. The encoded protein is CASSRLSRGPGGYTF.